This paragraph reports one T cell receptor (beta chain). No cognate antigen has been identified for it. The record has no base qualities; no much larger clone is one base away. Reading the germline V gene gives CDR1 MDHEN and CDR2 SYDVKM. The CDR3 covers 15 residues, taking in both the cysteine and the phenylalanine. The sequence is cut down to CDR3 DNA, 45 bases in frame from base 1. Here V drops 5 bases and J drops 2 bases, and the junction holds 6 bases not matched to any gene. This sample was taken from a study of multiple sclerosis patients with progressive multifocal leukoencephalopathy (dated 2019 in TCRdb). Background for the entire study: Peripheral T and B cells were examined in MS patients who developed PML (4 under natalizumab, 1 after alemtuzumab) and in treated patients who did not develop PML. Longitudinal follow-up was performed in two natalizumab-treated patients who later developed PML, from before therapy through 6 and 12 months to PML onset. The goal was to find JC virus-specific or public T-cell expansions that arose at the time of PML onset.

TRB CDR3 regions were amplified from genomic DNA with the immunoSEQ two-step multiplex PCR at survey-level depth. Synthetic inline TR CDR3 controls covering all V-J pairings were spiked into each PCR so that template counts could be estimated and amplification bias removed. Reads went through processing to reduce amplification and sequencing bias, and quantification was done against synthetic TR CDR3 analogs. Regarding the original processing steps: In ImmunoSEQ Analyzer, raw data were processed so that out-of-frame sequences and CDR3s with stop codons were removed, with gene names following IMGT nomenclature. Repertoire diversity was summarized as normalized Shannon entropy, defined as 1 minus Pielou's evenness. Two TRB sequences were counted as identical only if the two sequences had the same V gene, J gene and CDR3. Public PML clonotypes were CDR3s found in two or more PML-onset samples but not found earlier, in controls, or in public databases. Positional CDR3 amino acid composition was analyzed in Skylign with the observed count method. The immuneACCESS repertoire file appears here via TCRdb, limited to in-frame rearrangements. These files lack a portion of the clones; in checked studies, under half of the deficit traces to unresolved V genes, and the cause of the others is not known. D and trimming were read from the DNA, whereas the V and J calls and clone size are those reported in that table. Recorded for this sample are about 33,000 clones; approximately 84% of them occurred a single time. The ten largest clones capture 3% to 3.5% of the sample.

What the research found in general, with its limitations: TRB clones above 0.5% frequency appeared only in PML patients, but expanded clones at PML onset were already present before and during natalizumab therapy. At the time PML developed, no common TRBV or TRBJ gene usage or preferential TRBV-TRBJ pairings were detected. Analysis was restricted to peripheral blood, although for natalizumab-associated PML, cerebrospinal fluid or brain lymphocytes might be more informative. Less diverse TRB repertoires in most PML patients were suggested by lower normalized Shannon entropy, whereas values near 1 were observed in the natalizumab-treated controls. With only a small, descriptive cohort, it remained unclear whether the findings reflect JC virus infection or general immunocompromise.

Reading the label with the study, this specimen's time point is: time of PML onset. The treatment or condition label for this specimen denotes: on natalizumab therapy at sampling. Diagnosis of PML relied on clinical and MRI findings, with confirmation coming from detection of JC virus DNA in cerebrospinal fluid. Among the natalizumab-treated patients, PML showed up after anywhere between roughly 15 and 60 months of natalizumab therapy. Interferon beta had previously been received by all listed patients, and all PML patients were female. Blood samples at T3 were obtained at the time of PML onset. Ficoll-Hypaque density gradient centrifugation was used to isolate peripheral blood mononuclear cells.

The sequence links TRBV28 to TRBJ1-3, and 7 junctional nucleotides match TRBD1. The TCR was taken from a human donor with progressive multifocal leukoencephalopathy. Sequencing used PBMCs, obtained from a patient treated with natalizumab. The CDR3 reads CASSPSQGAGNTIYF. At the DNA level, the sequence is TGTGCCAGCAGTCCCTCCCAGGGGGCTGGAAACACCATATATTTT.